This note documents a single T cell receptor beta chain sequence. Using immunoSEQ multiplex PCR, the repertoire was profiled, and TCRdb retains in-frame clones only, with some absent. The sample has 200,000 to 250,000 clones, roughly 80% seen once; the top ten hold roughly 7.8%. The data belong to a study of blood T cell repertoires in COVID-19. The overall study: The study drew acute and convalescent COVID-19 samples from the United States, Italy and Spain. Sources were T cells, B-cell-depleted T cells, or PBMCs; the material itself was cDNA or gDNA.

Germline assignment: CDR1 SGHAT and CDR2 FQNNGV. This CDR3 is 12 amino acids long. Trimming left V 3 bases short and J 10 bases short, with 10 bases between. Those enrolled in Seattle joined during active infection and were followed longitudinally afterward. V usage is TRBV11-2 and J usage is TRBJ2-1; the D gene is possibly TRBD2 (5 bases). Sequenced material: peripheral blood. This receptor was obtained from a woman older than 75 with COVID-19, enrolled during active disease. This chain's CDR3 is CASSLDSAEQFF. CDR3 nucleotides: TGTGCCAGCAGCTTGGACTCGGCGGAGCAGTTCTTC. Combining the CDR3 with reference TRBV11-2 and TRBJ2-1 gives the whole variable domain EAGVAQSPRYKIIEKRQSVAFWCNPISGHATLYWYQQILGQGPKLLIQFQNNGVVDDSQLPKDRFSAERLKGVDSTLKIQPAKLEDSAVYLCASSLDSAEQFFGPGTRLTVL.